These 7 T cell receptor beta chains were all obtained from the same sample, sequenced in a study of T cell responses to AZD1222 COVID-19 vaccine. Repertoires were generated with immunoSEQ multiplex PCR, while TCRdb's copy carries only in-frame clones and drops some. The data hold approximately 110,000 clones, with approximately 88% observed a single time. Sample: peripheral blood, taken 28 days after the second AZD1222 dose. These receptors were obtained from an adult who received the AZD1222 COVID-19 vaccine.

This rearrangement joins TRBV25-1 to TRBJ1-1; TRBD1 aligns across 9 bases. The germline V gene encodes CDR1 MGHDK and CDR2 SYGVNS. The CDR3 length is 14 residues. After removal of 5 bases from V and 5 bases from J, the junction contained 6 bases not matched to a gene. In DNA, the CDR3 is TGTGCCAGCAGTCGGGGACAGGGAGGTACTGAAGCTTTCTTT. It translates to CASSRGQGGTEAFF.

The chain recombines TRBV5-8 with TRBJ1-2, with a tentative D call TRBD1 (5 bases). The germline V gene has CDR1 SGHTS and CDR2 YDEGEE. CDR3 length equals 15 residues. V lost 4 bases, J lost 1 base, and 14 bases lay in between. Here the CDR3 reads CASSPDIAFNYGYTF. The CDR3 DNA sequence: TGTGCCAGCAGCCCGGACATAGCATTTAACTATGGCTACACCTTC.

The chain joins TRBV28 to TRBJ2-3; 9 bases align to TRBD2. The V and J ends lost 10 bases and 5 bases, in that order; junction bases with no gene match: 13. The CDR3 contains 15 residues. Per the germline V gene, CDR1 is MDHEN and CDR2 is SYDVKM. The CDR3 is CAISRPGLAGDTQYF. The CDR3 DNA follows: TGTGCCATTTCGAGACCGGGACTAGCTGGAGATACGCAGTATTTT.

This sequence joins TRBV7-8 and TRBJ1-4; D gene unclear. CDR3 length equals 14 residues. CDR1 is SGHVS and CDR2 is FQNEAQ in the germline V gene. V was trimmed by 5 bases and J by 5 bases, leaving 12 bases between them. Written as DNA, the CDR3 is TGTGCCAGCAGCAGGGCCAGACAAAATGAAAAACTGTTTTTT. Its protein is CASSRARQNEKLFF.

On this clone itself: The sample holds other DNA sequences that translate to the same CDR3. The CDR3 nucleotides read TGTGCCAGCAGTTACGGGGGGTCACGCAATCAGCCCCAGCATTTT. Translating gives CASSYGGSRNQPQHF. The chain couples TRBV6-2 or TRBV6-3 to TRBJ1-5; maybe TRBD1 (5 bases). The germline gives CDR1 MNHEY, CDR2 SVGEGT. The V end was cut by 2 bases, the J end by 2 bases, with 10 bases between. The CDR3 consists of 15 residues.

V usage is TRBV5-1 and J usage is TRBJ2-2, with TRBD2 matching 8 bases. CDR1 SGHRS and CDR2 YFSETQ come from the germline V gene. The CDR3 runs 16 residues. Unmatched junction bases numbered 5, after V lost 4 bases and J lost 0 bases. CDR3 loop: CASSPIAGPNTGELFF. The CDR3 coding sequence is TGCGCCAGCAGCCCAATAGCGGGGCCGAACACCGGGGAGCTGTTTTTT.

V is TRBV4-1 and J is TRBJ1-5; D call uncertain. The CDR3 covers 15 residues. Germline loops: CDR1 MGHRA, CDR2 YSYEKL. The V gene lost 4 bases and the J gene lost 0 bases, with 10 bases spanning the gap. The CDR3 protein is CASSLDLNSNQPQHF. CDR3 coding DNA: TGCGCCAGCAGCCTGGACCTCAATAGCAATCAGCCCCAGCATTTT.